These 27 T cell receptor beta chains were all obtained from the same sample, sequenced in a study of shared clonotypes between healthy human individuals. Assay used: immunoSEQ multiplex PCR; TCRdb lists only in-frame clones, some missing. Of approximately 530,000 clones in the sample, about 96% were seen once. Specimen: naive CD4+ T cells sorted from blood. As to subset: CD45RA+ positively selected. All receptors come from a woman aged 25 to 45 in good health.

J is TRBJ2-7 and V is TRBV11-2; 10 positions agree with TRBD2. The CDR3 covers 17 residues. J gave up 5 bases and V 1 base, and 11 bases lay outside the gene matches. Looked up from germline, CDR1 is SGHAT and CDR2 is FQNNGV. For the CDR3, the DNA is TGTGCCAGCAGCTTAGGGACTAGCGGAGGAGGGCTGCACGAGCAGTACTTC. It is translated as CASSLGTSGGGLHEQYF.

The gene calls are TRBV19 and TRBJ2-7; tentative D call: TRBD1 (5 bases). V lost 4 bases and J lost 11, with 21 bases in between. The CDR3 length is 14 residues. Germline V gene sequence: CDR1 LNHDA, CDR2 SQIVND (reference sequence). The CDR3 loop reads CASSKGAGYSLEYF. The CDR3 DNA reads TGTGCCAGTAGTAAAGGGGCAGGCTATTCGTTGGAGTACTTC.

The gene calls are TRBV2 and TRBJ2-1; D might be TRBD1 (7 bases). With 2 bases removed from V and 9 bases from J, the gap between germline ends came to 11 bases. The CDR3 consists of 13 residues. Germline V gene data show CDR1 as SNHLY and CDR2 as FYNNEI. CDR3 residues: CASSEFQGGEQFF. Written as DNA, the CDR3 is TGTGCCAGCAGTGAATTCCAGGGGGGTGAGCAGTTCTTC.

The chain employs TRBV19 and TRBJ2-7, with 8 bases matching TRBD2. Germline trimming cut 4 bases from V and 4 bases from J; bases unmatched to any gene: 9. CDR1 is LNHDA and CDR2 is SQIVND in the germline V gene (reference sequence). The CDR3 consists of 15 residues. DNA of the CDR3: TGTGCCAGTAGTACTGCGGGGGGTGTGATGTACGAGCAGTACTTC. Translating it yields CASSTAGGVMYEQYF.

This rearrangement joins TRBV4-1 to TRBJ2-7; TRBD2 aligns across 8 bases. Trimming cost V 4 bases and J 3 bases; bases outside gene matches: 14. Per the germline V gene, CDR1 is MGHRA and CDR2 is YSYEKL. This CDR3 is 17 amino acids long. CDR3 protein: CASSLLSKGLGNYEQYF. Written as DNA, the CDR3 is TGCGCCAGCAGCCTACTTTCAAAGGGACTAGGCAACTACGAGCAGTACTTC.

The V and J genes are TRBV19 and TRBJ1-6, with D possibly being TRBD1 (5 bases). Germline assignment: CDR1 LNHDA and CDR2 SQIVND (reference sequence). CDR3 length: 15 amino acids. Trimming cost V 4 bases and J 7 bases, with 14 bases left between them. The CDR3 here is CASSRDRDVNSPLHF. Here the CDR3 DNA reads TGTGCCAGTAGTAGGGACCGGGACGTAAATTCACCCCTCCACTTT. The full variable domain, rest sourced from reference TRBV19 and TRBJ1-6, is DGGITQSPKYLFRKEGQNVTLSCEQNLNHDAMYWYRQDPGQGLRLIYYSQIVNDFQKGDIAEGYSVSREKKESFPLTVTSAQKNPTAFYLCASSRDRDVNSPLHFGNGTRLTVT.

CDR3 loop: CASSVFRGTGSVRNQPQHF. The CDR3 DNA sequence: TGTGCCAGCAGTGTTTTTCGGGGGACAGGATCTGTTCGGAATCAGCCCCAGCATTTT. V and J are TRBV28 and TRBJ1-5; 8 bases are shared with TRBD1. CDR3 length: 19 residues. V lost 5 bases and J lost 4; bases outside the gene matches: 19. Germline V gives CDR1 MDHEN, CDR2 SYDVKM.

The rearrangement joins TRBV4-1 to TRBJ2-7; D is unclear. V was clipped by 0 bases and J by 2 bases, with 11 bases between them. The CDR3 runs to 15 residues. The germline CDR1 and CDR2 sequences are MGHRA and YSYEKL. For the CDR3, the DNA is TGCGCCAGCAGCCAAGACCACAGTTTCCCCTACGAGCAGTACTTC. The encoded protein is CASSQDHSFPYEQYF.

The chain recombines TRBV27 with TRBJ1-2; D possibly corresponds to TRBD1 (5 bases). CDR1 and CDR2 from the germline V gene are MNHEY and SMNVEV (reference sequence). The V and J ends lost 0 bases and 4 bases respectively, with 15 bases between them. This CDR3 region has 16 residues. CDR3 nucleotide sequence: TGTGCCAGCAGTTTATCGATCGGGGCGGGAGGCTATGGCTACACCTTC. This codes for CASSLSIGAGGYGYTF.

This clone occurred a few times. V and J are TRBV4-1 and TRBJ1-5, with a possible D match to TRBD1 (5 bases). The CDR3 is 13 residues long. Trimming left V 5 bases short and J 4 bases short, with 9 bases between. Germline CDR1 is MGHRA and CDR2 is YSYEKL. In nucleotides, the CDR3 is TGCGCCAGCAGCATCCCAGGGAATCAGCCCCAGCATTTT. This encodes CASSIPGNQPQHF.

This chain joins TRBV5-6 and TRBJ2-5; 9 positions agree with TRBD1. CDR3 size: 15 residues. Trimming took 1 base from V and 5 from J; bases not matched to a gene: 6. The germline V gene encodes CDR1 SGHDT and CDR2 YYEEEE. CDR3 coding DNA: TGTGCCAGCAGCTTGTGGACAGGGGAGTGGGAGACCCAGTACTTC. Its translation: CASSLWTGEWETQYF. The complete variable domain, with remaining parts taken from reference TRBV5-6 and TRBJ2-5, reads DAGVTQSPTHLIKTRGQQVTLRCSPKSGHDTVSWYQQALGQGPQFIFQYYEEEERQRGNFPDRFSGHQFPNYSSELNVNALLLGDSALYLCASSLWTGEWETQYFGPGTRLLVL.

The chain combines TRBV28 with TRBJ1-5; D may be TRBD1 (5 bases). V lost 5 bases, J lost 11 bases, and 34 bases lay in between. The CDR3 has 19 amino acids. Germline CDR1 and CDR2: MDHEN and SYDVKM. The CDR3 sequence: CASSGSRLGVGEHPRSQHF. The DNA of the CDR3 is TGTGCCAGCAGTGGCTCCAGGTTAGGGGTTGGGGAACACCCCCGGTCCCAGCATTTT.

The CDR3 spells CASSDLRRRTGANTEAFF. DNA for the CDR3: TGTGCCAGCAGTGATTTAAGGCGGAGGACAGGGGCGAACACTGAAGCTTTCTTT. The V call is TRBV6-1, the J call TRBJ1-1, with 9 bases fitting TRBD1. Germline V gene data show CDR1 as MNHNS and CDR2 as SASEGT. The CDR3 consists of 18 residues. The V segment lost 3 bases and the J segment 1 base; nucleotides outside the gene matches: 12.

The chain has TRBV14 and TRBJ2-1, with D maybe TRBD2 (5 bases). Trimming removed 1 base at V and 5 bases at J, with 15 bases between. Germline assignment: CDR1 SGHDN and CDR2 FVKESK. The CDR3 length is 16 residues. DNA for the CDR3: TGTGCCAGCAGCCAAGTTCCCGGGAAAGGGCACAATGAGCAGTTCTTC. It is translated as CASSQVPGKGHNEQFF.

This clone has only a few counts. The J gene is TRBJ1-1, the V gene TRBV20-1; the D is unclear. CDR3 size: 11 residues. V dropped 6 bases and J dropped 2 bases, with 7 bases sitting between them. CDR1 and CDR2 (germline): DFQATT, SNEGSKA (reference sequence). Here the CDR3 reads CSAKGNTEAFF. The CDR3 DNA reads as TGCAGTGCAAAGGGAAACACTGAAGCTTTCTTT.

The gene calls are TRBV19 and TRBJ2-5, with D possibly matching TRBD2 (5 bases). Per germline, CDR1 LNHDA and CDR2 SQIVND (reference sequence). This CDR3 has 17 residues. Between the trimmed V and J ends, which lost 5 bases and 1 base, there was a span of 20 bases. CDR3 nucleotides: TGTGCCAGTAGTCAGCGCCTACTAGGTCAACCCCAAGAGACCCAGTACTTC. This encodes CASSQRLLGQPQETQYF.

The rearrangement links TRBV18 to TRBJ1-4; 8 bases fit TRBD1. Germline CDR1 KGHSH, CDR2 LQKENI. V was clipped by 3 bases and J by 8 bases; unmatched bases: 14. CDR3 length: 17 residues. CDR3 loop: CASSPRQGAPMGEKLFF. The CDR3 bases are TGTGCCAGCTCACCCCGGCAGGGGGCTCCTATGGGGGAAAAACTGTTTTTT. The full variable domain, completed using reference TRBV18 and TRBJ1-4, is NAGVMQNPRHLVRRRGQEARLRCSPMKGHSHVYWYRQLPEEGLKFMVYLQKENIIDESGMPKERFSAEFPKEGPSILRIQQVVRGDSAAYFCASSPRQGAPMGEKLFFGSGTQLSVL.

Written as DNA, the CDR3 is TGTGCCAGCAGTGATTCGGTAGGGGTGGTAGCGGGATCAAACGAGCAGTACTTC. This gives the protein CASSDSVGVVAGSNEQYF. The V and J genes are TRBV2 and TRBJ2-7; 8 nucleotides match TRBD2. Trimming took 3 bases from V and 5 from J; bases not matched to a gene: 18. The CDR3 contains 18 residues. The germline V gene has CDR1 SNHLY and CDR2 FYNNEI.

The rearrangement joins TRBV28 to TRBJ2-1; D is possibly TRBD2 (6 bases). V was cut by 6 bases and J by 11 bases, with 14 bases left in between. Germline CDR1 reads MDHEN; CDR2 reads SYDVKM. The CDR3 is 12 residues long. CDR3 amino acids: CASRKSGSKQFF. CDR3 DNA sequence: TGTGCCAGCAGGAAAAGCGGGTCAAAGCAGTTCTTC.

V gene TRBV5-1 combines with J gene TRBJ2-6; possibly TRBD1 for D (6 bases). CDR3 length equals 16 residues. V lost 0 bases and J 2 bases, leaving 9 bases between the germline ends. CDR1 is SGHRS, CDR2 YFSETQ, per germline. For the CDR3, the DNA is TGCGCCAGCAGCTTGGACAGGGTAGCTGGGGCCAACGTCCTGACTTTC. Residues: CASSLDRVAGANVLTF.

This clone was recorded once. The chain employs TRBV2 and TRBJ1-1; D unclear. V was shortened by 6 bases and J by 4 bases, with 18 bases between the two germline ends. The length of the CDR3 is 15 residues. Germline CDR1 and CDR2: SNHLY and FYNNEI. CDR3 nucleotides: TGTGCCAGCAGAATGGCATTGGAGGTTTCCACTGAAGCTTTCTTT. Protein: CASRMALEVSTEAFF.

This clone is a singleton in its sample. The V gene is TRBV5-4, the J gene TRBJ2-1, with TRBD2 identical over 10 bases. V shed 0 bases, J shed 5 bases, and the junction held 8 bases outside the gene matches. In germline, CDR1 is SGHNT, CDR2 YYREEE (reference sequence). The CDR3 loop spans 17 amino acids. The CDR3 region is CASSLVRLAGDNNEQFF. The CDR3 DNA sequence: TGTGCCAGCAGCTTGGTACGGCTAGCGGGAGACAACAATGAGCAGTTCTTC.

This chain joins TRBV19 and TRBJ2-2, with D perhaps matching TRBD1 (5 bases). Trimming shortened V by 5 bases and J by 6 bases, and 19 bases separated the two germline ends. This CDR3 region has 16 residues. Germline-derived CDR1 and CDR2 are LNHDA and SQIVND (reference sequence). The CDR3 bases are TGTGCCAGTAGTTCCCGGGCAGGGCCTAGGTCCGGGGAGCTGTTTTTT. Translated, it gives CASSSRAGPRSGELFF.

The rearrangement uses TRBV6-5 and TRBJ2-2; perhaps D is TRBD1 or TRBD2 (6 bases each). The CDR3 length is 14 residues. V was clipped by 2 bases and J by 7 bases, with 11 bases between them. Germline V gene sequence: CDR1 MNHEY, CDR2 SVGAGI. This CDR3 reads CASSYGGHGGELFF. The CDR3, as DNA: TGTGCCAGCAGTTACGGGGGGCACGGCGGGGAGCTGTTTTTT.

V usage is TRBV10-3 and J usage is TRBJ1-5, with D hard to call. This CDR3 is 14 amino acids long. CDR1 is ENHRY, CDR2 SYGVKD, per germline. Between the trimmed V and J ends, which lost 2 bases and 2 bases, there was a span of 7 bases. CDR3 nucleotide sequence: TGTGCCATCAGTGAGGGGGTTCGCAATCAGCCCCAGCATTTT. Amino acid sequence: CAISEGVRNQPQHF.

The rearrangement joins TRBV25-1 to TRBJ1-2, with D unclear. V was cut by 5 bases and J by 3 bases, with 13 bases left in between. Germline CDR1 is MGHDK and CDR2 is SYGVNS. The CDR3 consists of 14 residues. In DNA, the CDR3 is TGTGCCAGCAGTCCTCCCGTTGACTACTATGGCTACACCTTC. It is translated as CASSPPVDYYGYTF.

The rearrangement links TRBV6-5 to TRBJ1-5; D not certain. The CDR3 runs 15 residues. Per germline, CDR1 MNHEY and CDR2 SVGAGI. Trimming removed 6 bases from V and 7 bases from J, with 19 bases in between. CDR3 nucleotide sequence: TGTGCCAGCAGGCGCCCTCCCCACCCCCGCCAGCCCCAGCATTTT. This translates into CASRRPPHPRQPQHF.